Here is one T cell receptor beta chain with its context. The antigen remains undetermined. The sample originates from a study of cytomegalovirus exposure and HLA in healthy donors. Study-level points and caveats: Despite most TCR sequences being rare, some public TCRs occurred in many donors.

The V gene's germline CDR1 is SGHTA and CDR2 FQGTGA. This CDR3 contains 17 residues. V lost 0 bases, J lost 0 bases, and 13 bases lay in between. TCRdb's copy holds only in-frame clones and misses some; the assay was immunoSEQ multiplex PCR. In the table there are 150,000 to 200,000 clones, roughly 95% of which are singletons. Material: PBMCs. The sequence derives from a woman between 18 and 29 years old in good health and CMV-seronegative. The rearrangement uses TRBV7-3 and TRBJ2-3, with D possibly TRBD2 on 5 matching bases. The CDR3 nucleotides are TGTGCCAGCAGCTTAACGTATTCCGGGGTGAGCACAGATACGCAGTATTTT. Amino acid sequence: CASSLTYSGVSTDTQYF.